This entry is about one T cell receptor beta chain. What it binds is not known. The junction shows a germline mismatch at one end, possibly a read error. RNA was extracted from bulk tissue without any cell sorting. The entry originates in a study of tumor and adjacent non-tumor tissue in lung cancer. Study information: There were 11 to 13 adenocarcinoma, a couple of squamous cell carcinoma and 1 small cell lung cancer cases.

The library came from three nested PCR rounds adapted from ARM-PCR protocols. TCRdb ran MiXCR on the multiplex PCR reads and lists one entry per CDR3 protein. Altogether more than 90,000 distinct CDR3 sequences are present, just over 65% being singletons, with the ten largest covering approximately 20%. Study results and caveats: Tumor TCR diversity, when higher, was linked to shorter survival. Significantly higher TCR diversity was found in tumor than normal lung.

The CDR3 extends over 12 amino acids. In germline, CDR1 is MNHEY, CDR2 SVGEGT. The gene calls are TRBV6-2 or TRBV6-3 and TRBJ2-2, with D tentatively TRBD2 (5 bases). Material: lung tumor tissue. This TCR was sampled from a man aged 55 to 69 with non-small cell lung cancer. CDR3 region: CDIQIAHRGAVF. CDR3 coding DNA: TGTGACATCCAAATCGCACACCGGGGAGCTGTTTTT.